The 28 T cell receptor beta chains below come from one sample, sequenced in a study of T cell changes during pregnancy in multiple sclerosis. This table comes from immunoSEQ multiplex PCR, and its TCRdb copy is limited to in-frame clones, with some not included. The sample holds about 14,000 clones, 93% seen once. The sample consisted of peripheral blood, taken in the second trimester of pregnancy. These receptors were obtained from a female donor in good health, enrolled as a control in a pregnancy study.

The V gene is TRBV29-1, the J gene TRBJ2-5; D is possibly TRBD2 (7 bases). The better agreement between TRBJ2-7 and the DNA end casts doubt on the J call. The CDR3 loop spans 14 amino acids. The germline CDR1 and CDR2 sequences are SQVTM and ANQGSEA. CDR3 residues: CSVDSQGRAGEQYF. CDR3 coding DNA: TGCAGCGTTGATAGCCAGGGGAGGGCCGGCGAGCAGTACTTC.

This chain joins TRBV28 and TRBJ2-7, with a tentative D call TRBD2 (6 bases). Germline CDR1 reads MDHEN; CDR2 reads SYDVKM. With 3 bases removed from V and 0 bases from J, the gap between germline ends came to 15 bases. The CDR3 is 16 residues long. CDR3 residues: CASSFWEDGSSYEQYF. CDR3 coding DNA: TGTGCCAGCAGTTTTTGGGAGGACGGCTCCTCCTACGAGCAGTACTTC. Full variable domain (rest looked up from reference TRBV28 and TRBJ2-7): DVKVTQSSRYLVKRTGEKVFLECVQDMDHENMFWYRQDPGLGLRLIYFSYDVKMKEKGDIPEGYSVSREKKERFSLILESASTNQTSMYLCASSFWEDGSSYEQYFGPGTRLTVT.

The rearrangement uses TRBV15 and TRBJ1-5, with D possibly matching TRBD1 (5 bases). There are 13 residues in the CDR3. CDR1 and CDR2 from the germline V gene are LNHNV and YYDKDF (reference sequence). The ends were cut back, 6 bases at V and 8 bases at J, with 14 bases in the middle. The CDR3 nucleotides are TGTGCCACCAGTCTATTCCCGGGGGAGCCCCAGCATTTT. Amino acid sequence: CATSLFPGEPQHF.

DNA for the CDR3: TGTGCCAGTAGTGTTTTCCAGCGGGAAGGAGAGACCCAGTACTTC. It is translated as CASSVFQREGETQYF. The gene calls are TRBV19 and TRBJ2-5; 7 nucleotides line up with TRBD2. Per the germline V gene, CDR1 is LNHDA and CDR2 is SQIVND (reference sequence). CDR3 length equals 15 residues. V dropped 5 bases and J dropped 4; count of bases not matched to a gene: 10.

This chain links TRBV6-6 with TRBJ1-1; 8 nucleotides line up with TRBD1. CDR1 and CDR2 (germline): MNHNY, SVGAGI (reference sequence). The CDR3 spans 15 residues. V was pared by 6 bases and J by 5 bases, with 11 bases of the junction left unmatched. The CDR3 protein is CASRGTGMEYTEAFF. The CDR3 DNA follows: TGTGCCAGCAGGGGGACAGGTATGGAATATACTGAAGCTTTCTTT.

V and J are TRBV2 and TRBJ1-4; D is undetermined. The CDR3 has 13 residues. V lost 6 bases to trimming and J lost 3 bases, with 8 bases between them. CDR1 and CDR2 from the germline V gene are SNHLY and FYNNEI. CDR3: CASRREANEKLFF. The CDR3 coding sequence is TGTGCCAGCAGGAGGGAGGCTAATGAAAAACTGTTTTTT.

J is TRBJ2-1 and V is TRBV5-6, with 12 bases lining up with TRBD2. Germline CDR1 SGHDT, CDR2 YYEEEE. V shed 2 bases and J 10 bases; nucleotides not matched to a gene: 7. The length of the CDR3 is 15 residues. The CDR3 DNA is TGTGCCAGCAGCTTTGTACTAGCGGGAGGTGAAGAGCAGTTCTTC. It specifies CASSFVLAGGEEQFF.

The chain uses TRBV5-1 and TRBJ2-5; D remains unclear. V dropped 3 bases and J dropped 0 bases, with 6 bases sitting between them. This CDR3 contains 13 residues. Germline-derived CDR1 and CDR2 are SGHRS and YFSETQ. Written as DNA, the CDR3 is TGCGCCAGCAGCTCTAACTACCAAGAGACCCAGTACTTC. Protein sequence: CASSSNYQETQYF.

The chain combines TRBV30 with TRBJ1-2; D is possibly TRBD1 (6 bases). CDR3 size: 12 residues. V was clipped by 4 bases and J by 4 bases, with 10 bases between them. The germline CDR1 and CDR2 sequences are GTSNPN and SVGIG (reference sequence). The CDR3 nucleotides are TGTGCCTGGACCCCGGACAGCTATGGCTACACCTTC. Translation gives CAWTPDSYGYTF. Using reference TRBV30 and TRBJ1-2 for the parts outside the CDR3, the full variable domain is SQTIHQWPATLVQPVGSPLSLECTVEGTSNPNLYWYRQAAGRGLQLLFYSVGIGQISSEVPQNLSASRPQDRQFILSSKKLLLSDSGFYLCAWTPDSYGYTFGSGTRLTVV.

This clone has only one observation. The chain is built from TRBV10-3 and TRBJ1-4; 7 bases fit TRBD1. CDR1 ENHRY and CDR2 SYGVKD come from the germline V gene. V lost 6 bases, J lost 8 bases, and 9 bases stayed unmatched. This CDR3 comprises 14 residues. The CDR3 region is CAISQRQGREKLFF. As DNA, the CDR3 is TGTGCCATCAGCCAACGACAGGGAAGGGAAAAACTGTTTTTT.

The chain combines TRBV4-1 with TRBJ1-2; 7 nucleotides align to TRBD1. J lost 4 bases, V lost 4 bases, and 15 bases had no gene match. The CDR3 totals 17 residues. The germline V gene encodes CDR1 MGHRA and CDR2 YSYEKL. The CDR3 region is CASSPSGQAYPPYGYTF. DNA of the CDR3: TGCGCCAGCAGCCCCTCCGGACAGGCTTATCCTCCCTATGGCTACACCTTC.

This clone came up a few times. CDR3 residues: CASSWAGGFPDTQYF. The CDR3 DNA reads TGCGCCAGCTCCTGGGCGGGGGGATTCCCAGATACGCAGTATTTT. V usage is TRBV5-1 and J usage is TRBJ2-3, with 8 bases aligning to TRBD2. CDR1 and CDR2 from the germline V gene are SGHRS and YFSETQ. With 7 bases clipped from V and 4 bases from J, the junction kept 11 bases outside the gene matches. This CDR3 has 15 residues. The whole variable domain, remainder taken from reference TRBV5-1 and TRBJ2-3, is KAGVTQTPRYLIKTRGQQVTLSCSPISGHRSVSWYQQTPGQGLQFLFEYFSETQRNKGNFPGRFSGRQFSNSRSEMNVSTLELGDSALYLCASSWAGGFPDTQYFGPGTRLTVL.

In its sample, this clone was seen once. This chain links TRBV30 with TRBJ1-6, with TRBD1 matching 8 bases. The length of the CDR3 is 13 residues. Per germline, CDR1 GTSNPN and CDR2 SVGIG (reference sequence). V was clipped by 5 bases and J by 7 bases; unmatched bases: 4. Written as DNA, the CDR3 is TGTGCCTGGTCAGGGGGCCGGAATTCACCCCTCCACTTT. Protein: CAWSGGRNSPLHF. The full variable domain, with the rest looked up from reference TRBV30 and TRBJ1-6, is SQTIHQWPATLVQPVGSPLSLECTVEGTSNPNLYWYRQAAGRGLQLLFYSVGIGQISSEVPQNLSASRPQDRQFILSSKKLLLSDSGFYLCAWSGGRNSPLHFGNGTRLTVT.

The V gene is TRBV28, the J gene TRBJ1-1; D is undetermined. The germline V gene has CDR1 MDHEN and CDR2 SYDVKM. The CDR3 has 14 residues. Trimming stripped 3 bases from V and 4 bases from J, with 12 bases between. CDR3 sequence reads: CASSFTRSSTEAFF. The CDR3 DNA reads as TGTGCCAGCAGTTTCACCAGATCATCCACTGAAGCTTTCTTT.

The chain couples TRBV5-6 to TRBJ1-2; a possible D gene is TRBD1 (5 bases). The V end was cut by 2 bases, the J end by 1 base, with 15 bases between. Germline CDR1 is SGHDT and CDR2 is YYEEEE. This CDR3 region has 16 residues. The CDR3 sequence: CASSFLAVTVNYGYTF. The CDR3 DNA is TGTGCCAGCAGCTTCTTAGCTGTGACAGTTAACTATGGCTACACCTTC.

CDR3 protein: CASSVTDTGELFF. The CDR3 DNA sequence: TGTGCCAGCAGTGTTACGGACACCGGGGAGCTGTTTTTT. The chain couples TRBV6-4 to TRBJ2-2; D is undetermined. This CDR3 contains 13 residues. V was cut by 4 bases and J by 3 bases, with 6 bases left in between. The germline gives CDR1 MRHNA, CDR2 SNTAGT.

The rearrangement joins TRBV7-9 to TRBJ2-2; 8 positions agree with TRBD2. Germline loops: CDR1 SEHNR, CDR2 FQNEAQ (reference sequence). The CDR3 loop spans 14 amino acids. V lost 4 bases and J lost 6; bases outside the gene matches: 4. CDR3 sequence: CASSYGLAAGELFF. The CDR3 DNA sequence: TGTGCCAGCAGCTACGGACTAGCTGCCGGGGAGCTGTTTTTT.

The V and J genes are TRBV11-2 and TRBJ2-7, with D possibly TRBD1 on 5 matching bases. The CDR3 consists of 14 residues. CDR1 is SGHAT and CDR2 is FQNNGV in the germline V gene. Trimming left V 5 bases short and J 1 base short, with 12 bases between. For the CDR3, the DNA is TGTGCCAGCAGCCCAGTGGACACATCCTACGAGCAGTACTTC. Translation gives CASSPVDTSYEQYF.

The chain couples TRBV4-3 to TRBJ2-5, with D possibly being TRBD2 (5 bases). With 0 bases removed from V and 11 bases from J, the gap between germline ends came to 13 bases. The CDR3 consists of 13 residues. Germline CDR1 reads LGHNA; CDR2 reads YSLEER. CDR3 region: CASSQDLIREQYF. The CDR3 nucleotides are TGCGCCAGCAGCCAAGATCTGATAAGGGAGCAGTACTTC.

The V and J genes are TRBV5-1 and TRBJ2-1, with 7 nucleotides matching TRBD2. Germline V gene sequence: CDR1 SGHRS, CDR2 YFSETQ. The length of the CDR3 is 15 residues. Unmatched junction bases numbered 6, after V lost 5 bases and J lost 1 base. DNA of the CDR3: TGCGCCAGCAGAAGGGAGGGCCGGTCCTACAATGAGCAGTTCTTC. Translation: CASRREGRSYNEQFF.

The chain joins TRBV7-9 to TRBJ2-2; D is uncertain. Germline loops: CDR1 SEHNR, CDR2 FQNEAQ (reference sequence). Trimming cost V 3 bases and J 0 bases, with 8 bases left between them. The CDR3 loop spans 15 amino acids. The CDR3, as DNA: TGTGCCAGCAGCTTTACACCCTCGAACACCGGGGAGCTGTTTTTT. It specifies CASSFTPSNTGELFF.

J is TRBJ1-1 and V is TRBV30, with D possibly TRBD1 on 6 matching bases. This CDR3 comprises 14 residues. Trimming cost V 2 bases and J 0 bases, with 10 bases left between them. Germline V gene data show CDR1 as GTSNPN and CDR2 as SVGIG (reference sequence). The CDR3 DNA sequence: TGTGCCTGGAGTAGGGACATAATGAACACTGAAGCTTTCTTT. Translation: CAWSRDIMNTEAFF. Filled out from reference TRBV30 and TRBJ1-1, the complete variable domain reads SQTIHQWPATLVQPVGSPLSLECTVEGTSNPNLYWYRQAAGRGLQLLFYSVGIGQISSEVPQNLSASRPQDRQFILSSKKLLLSDSGFYLCAWSRDIMNTEAFFGQGTRLTVV.

Here the CDR3 reads CASSSGDRVLIGYGYTF. The CDR3 region has the DNA TGTGCCAGCAGTTCCGGGGACAGGGTCTTGATCGGCTATGGCTACACCTTC. The chain combines TRBV27 with TRBJ1-2; 9 bases line up with TRBD1. The CDR3 has 17 amino acids. V lost 4 bases, J lost 4 bases, and 13 bases stayed unmatched. Germline-derived CDR1 and CDR2 are MNHEY and SMNVEV (reference sequence).

The chain is built from TRBV6-5 and TRBJ2-7; D perhaps matches TRBD1 (6 bases). The CDR3 sequence is 15 residues long. Trimming removed 5 bases from V and 3 bases from J, with 17 bases in between. In germline, CDR1 is MNHEY, CDR2 SVGAGI. In nucleotides, the CDR3 is TGTGCCAGCAGTGGTTGGACAGAGGATGTCTACGAGCAGTACTTC. This gives the protein CASSGWTEDVYEQYF.

V usage is TRBV2 and J usage is TRBJ1-5; D is unresolved. This CDR3 is built from 15 residues. In germline, CDR1 is SNHLY, CDR2 FYNNEI. Deletions cut 6 bases from V and 4 bases from J, with 16 bases between. The CDR3 coding sequence is TGTGCCAGCAGCCTTTTCGGGAGCCGAAATCAGCCCCAGCATTTT. It encodes CASSLFGSRNQPQHF.

The chain links TRBV18 to TRBJ1-2; 7 positions match TRBD1. CDR3 length: 13 amino acids. V gave up 1 base and J gave up 8 bases; unmatched junction bases: 4. The germline V gene has CDR1 KGHSH and CDR2 LQKENI. Here the CDR3 reads CASSPQQGEGYTF. CDR3 DNA sequence: TGTGCCAGCTCACCACAGCAGGGGGAGGGCTACACCTTC.

The genes are TRBV28 and TRBJ2-7, with 9 bases matching TRBD2. V lost 9 bases, J lost 6 bases, and 9 bases stayed unmatched. Germline CDR1 is MDHEN and CDR2 is SYDVKM. CDR3 length: 13 residues. The CDR3 coding sequence is TGTGCCAGTGGACTAGCGCAGGCGGGCGAGCAGTACTTC. This translates into CASGLAQAGEQYF. The full variable domain, rest sourced from reference TRBV28 and TRBJ2-7, is DVKVTQSSRYLVKRTGEKVFLECVQDMDHENMFWYRQDPGLGLRLIYFSYDVKMKEKGDIPEGYSVSREKKERFSLILESASTNQTSMYLCASGLAQAGEQYFGPGTRLTVT.

The chain has TRBV7-2 and TRBJ1-2; TRBD1 might be the D (6 bases). Germline V gene data show CDR1 as SGHTA and CDR2 as FQGNSA. Trimming left V 4 bases short and J 7 bases short, with 10 bases between. The CDR3 totals 12 residues. The CDR3 sequence is CASSYNRAGYTF. CDR3 DNA sequence: TGTGCCAGCAGCTACAACAGGGCTGGCTACACCTTC.